These 11 T cell receptor beta chains were sequenced from one sample in a study of shared clonotypes between healthy human individuals. Here immunoSEQ multiplex PCR was the method, and the copy in TCRdb shows in-frame clones only, minus some. The sample holds 2.5 million or so clones, over 85% seen once. Sequenced input: naive CD4+ T cells sorted from blood. Subset described: CD45RA+ positively selected. The receptors were sampled from a man between 18 and 35 years old in good health.

V gene TRBV6-5 combines with J gene TRBJ2-5; D not certain. Germline CDR1 reads MNHEY; CDR2 reads SVGAGI. The CDR3 is 15 residues long. Trimming removed 3 bases from V and 7 bases from J, with 18 bases in between. The CDR3 spells CASSYPIGVGTTQYF. The CDR3 DNA sequence: TGTGCCAGCAGTTATCCCATTGGGGTTGGTACGACCCAGTACTTC.

The rearrangement uses TRBV30 and TRBJ1-5; the match to TRBD1 covers 11 bases. The germline CDR1 and CDR2 sequences are GTSNPN and SVGIG (reference sequence). With 2 bases clipped from V and 7 bases from J, the junction kept 4 bases outside the gene matches. The CDR3 covers 14 residues. CDR3 region: CAWSRGQGVQPQHF. The CDR3 coding sequence is TGTGCCTGGAGTCGGGGACAGGGGGTGCAGCCCCAGCATTTT. The entire variable domain, with the rest obtained from reference TRBV30 and TRBJ1-5, is as follows: SQTIHQWPATLVQPVGSPLSLECTVEGTSNPNLYWYRQAAGRGLQLLFYSVGIGQISSEVPQNLSASRPQDRQFILSSKKLLLSDSGFYLCAWSRGQGVQPQHFGDGTRLSIL.

This clone has just a few counts. CDR3 protein: CASTEGQYNEQFF. CDR3 bases: TGTGCCAGCACCGAGGGACAGTACAATGAGCAGTTCTTC. V is TRBV6-1 and J is TRBJ2-1, with 7 bases aligning to TRBD1. The CDR3 loop spans 13 amino acids. Looked up from germline, CDR1 is MNHNS and CDR2 is SASEGT. J lost 4 bases, V lost 7 bases, and 4 bases had no gene match.

This chain joins TRBV9 and TRBJ1-2; D is uncertain. Germline V lookup: CDR1 SGDLS, CDR2 YYNGEE. The CDR3 covers 14 residues. The ends were cut back, 0 bases at V and 2 bases at J, with 8 bases in the middle. The CDR3 spells CASSVDGSNYGYTF. The CDR3 DNA reads TGTGCCAGCAGCGTAGACGGGAGCAACTATGGCTACACCTTC. Filled out from reference TRBV9 and TRBJ1-2, the complete variable domain reads DSGVTQTPKHLITATGQRVTLRCSPRSGDLSVYWYQQSLDQGLQFLIQYYNGEERAKGNILERFSAQQFPDLHSELNLSSLELGDSALYFCASSVDGSNYGYTFGSGTRLTVV.

J is TRBJ1-2 and V is TRBV7-3; maybe TRBD1 (6 bases). CDR1 SGHTA and CDR2 FQGTGA come from the germline V gene. CDR3 length: 15 amino acids. Trimming took off 6 bases at V and 0 bases at J, with 14 bases between the two ends. The CDR3 DNA sequence: TGTGCCAGCAGTCCAACAGGGCGGTCTAACTATGGCTACACCTTC. It yields the protein CASSPTGRSNYGYTF.

The chain employs TRBV7-9 and TRBJ2-2; tentatively, D is TRBD1 (6 bases). Germline lookup yields CDR1 SEHNR and CDR2 FQNEAQ (reference sequence). Trimming left V 3 bases short and J 6 bases short, with 14 bases between. There are 15 residues in the CDR3. The CDR3 region has the DNA TGTGCCAGCAGCTTCCAACAGGGCACGGCCGGGGAGCTGTTTTTT. This translates into CASSFQQGTAGELFF.

This chain links TRBV5-4 with TRBJ1-4; D might be TRBD1 (6 bases). The CDR3 length is 14 residues. Germline values: CDR1 SGHNT, CDR2 YYREEE (reference sequence). The ends were cut back, 2 bases at V and 8 bases at J, with 13 bases in the middle. CDR3 loop: CASSFTGSGEKLFF. CDR3 DNA: TGTGCCAGCAGCTTTACAGGGAGTGGGGAAAAACTGTTTTTT.

The genes are TRBV5-4 and TRBJ1-1; TRBD1 is a possible D gene (5 bases). This CDR3 has 13 residues. From germline, CDR1 is SGHNT and CDR2 YYREEE (reference sequence). V gave up 4 bases and J gave up 4 bases, with 11 bases separating them. CDR3 sequence: CASSKAGATEAFF. The CDR3 region has the DNA TGTGCCAGCAGCAAAGCCGGGGCCACTGAAGCTTTCTTT.

About this clone: The sample has other DNA sequences that encode this CDR3 too. This chain's CDR3 is CASSPRDATNEKLFF. The CDR3, as DNA: TGTGCCAGCTCACCGAGGGATGCAACTAATGAAAAACTGTTTTTT. The chain carries TRBV18 and TRBJ1-4; D unresolved. This CDR3 is 15 amino acids long. Germline V gives CDR1 KGHSH, CDR2 LQKENI. V was shortened by 3 bases and J by 0 bases, with 8 bases between the two germline ends.

The V and J genes are TRBV9 and TRBJ2-3; a weak D match, TRBD2 (6 bases). This CDR3 has 11 residues. Germline-derived CDR1 and CDR2 are SGDLS and YYNGEE. The V gene lost 5 bases and the J gene lost 6 bases, with 7 bases spanning the gap. The CDR3 region has the DNA TGTGCCAGCAGAAGCGGGGATACGCAGTATTTT. Amino acid sequence: CASRSGDTQYF.

This clone was counted only a few times. Germline is not matched at one junction end, which may reflect a read error. The chain recombines TRBV30 with TRBJ2-3; maybe TRBD2 (5 bases). The CDR3 has 15 amino acids. Germline values: CDR1 GTSNPN, CDR2 SVGIG (reference sequence). In nucleotides, the CDR3 is TGTGCCTGGAGCCCTTCGATAGCTAGCACAAATACGCAGTATTTT. As protein: CAWSPSIASTNTQYF.